This entry concerns a single TCR beta chain. The method was immunoSEQ multiplex PCR; TCRdb's version includes in-frame clones alone and lacks a portion of them. Here the sample spans 90,000 to 130,000 clones, roughly 90% being singletons. This sample stems from a study of T cell changes during pregnancy in multiple sclerosis. CDR1 is GTSNPN, CDR2 SVGIG, per germline (reference sequence). The CDR3 totals 12 residues. V was shortened by 4 bases and J by 7 bases, with 13 bases between the two germline ends. The chain recombines TRBV30 with TRBJ1-1; TRBD1 is a possible D gene (5 bases). This receptor was obtained from a female donor with multiple sclerosis, enrolled in a pregnancy study. This sample comprised peripheral blood, obtained in the third trimester of pregnancy. CDR3 nucleotide sequence: TGTGCCTGGAATCTTAGGGGATTTGAAGCTTTCTTT. This sequence encodes CAWNLRGFEAFF.